Listed below are T cell receptor beta chains from one sample, sequenced in a study of T-cell memory formation after mild COVID-19. From the 5' RACE reads, TCRdb called clonotypes with MiXCR, one entry per CDR3 protein. The sample yields about 310,000 distinct CDR3 sequences, approximately 19% seen once. Sequenced: PBMCs or a T cell subset sorted from them (not recorded which). The receptor source for this set is a man between 18 and 29 years old who had mild COVID-19 (a few samples of this study predate the infection). Cell type and time point are not known. The conserved cysteine and the conserved F or W are not part of the CDR3 here. Fields, in order: J gene, V gene, D gene, CDR3 protein. The D gene is left open where the match is weak.

>TRBJ1-1|TRBV6-5|.
ASSRTHPGMNTEAF
>TRBJ1-5|TRBV29-1|.
SVEDGGAGSNQPQH
>TRBJ2-5|TRBV5-6|.
ASSLMGPARTQY
>TRBJ1-6|TRBV10-3|TRBD1
AISERGQGGSPLH
>TRBJ2-3|TRBV6-2/TRBV6-3|TRBD2
ASRERGGRTDTQY
>TRBJ2-6|TRBV12-3/TRBV12-4|.
ASGLRASVISGANVLT
>TRBJ2-7|TRBV12-3/TRBV12-4|TRBD1
ASLGTGPSSYEQY
>TRBJ2-5|TRBV12-3/TRBV12-4|.
ASSLETPQETQY
>TRBJ1-1|TRBV5-1|.
AISLGVRGLLTEAF
>TRBJ1-4|TRBV6-1|TRBD1
ASSEYGTGDEKLF
>TRBJ1-1|TRBV6-5|.
ASSLTEVAEAF
>TRBJ1-6|TRBV27|.
ASGLREGEYNSPLH
>TRBJ2-2|TRBV7-7|.
ASSLTGPLTGELF
>TRBJ2-5|TRBV29-1|TRBD2
SANLAGETQY
>TRBJ2-7|TRBV12-3/TRBV12-4|TRBD1
ASSPGTGTEFRY
>TRBJ2-5|TRBV5-1|.
ASMSQGGETQY
>TRBJ2-3|TRBV5-4|.
ASSWSRGAAQY
>TRBJ2-5|TRBV5-1|TRBD2
ASSDGLAGKETQY
>TRBJ2-3|TRBV20-1|.
SARDQAGAFRGQDTQY
>TRBJ1-5|TRBV9|.
ASSVGAGGQPQH
>TRBJ2-1|TRBV6-5|.
ASSPGAAGRNEQF
>TRBJ2-2|TRBV4-3|TRBD2
ASSRTRVWVTGELF
>TRBJ2-4|TRBV7-2|TRBD2
ASSLAVMRGVSKNIQY
>TRBJ1-2|TRBV7-9|.
ASSLASAANYGYT
>TRBJ2-1|TRBV20-1|.
SARDEDRGLANEQF
>TRBJ2-3|TRBV5-1|.
ASSSYSTDTQY
>TRBJ2-2|TRBV7-8|.
ASSHEWGTGELF
>TRBJ2-2|TRBV2|.
ASSVDQGPRELF
>TRBJ2-2|TRBV10-3|TRBD1
AISDPDRRPTGELF
>TRBJ2-3|TRBV4-3|TRBD2
ASSQGKAGGADTQY
>TRBJ2-2|TRBV4-2|.
ASSQAVDGELF
>TRBJ2-3|TRBV5-4|.
ASSRNRGGQGDTQY
>TRBJ1-6|TRBV4-2|.
ASSQDSGGSPLH
>TRBJ1-1|TRBV6-2/TRBV6-3|.
ASSRRGYMNTEAF
>TRBJ1-2|TRBV5-4|.
ASSPDGGYGYT
>TRBJ1-2|TRBV7-9|.
ASSPGIGHYGYT
>TRBJ1-1|TRBV7-3|.
ASKPSGSNTEAF
>TRBJ2-3|TRBV5-1|.
ASSLGVGGFSTDTQY
>TRBJ2-5|TRBV29-1|.
SVAVGAETQY
>TRBJ2-2|TRBV2|TRBD1
ASNWEQGLGELF
>TRBJ1-5|TRBV5-6|TRBD1
ASSSGGQPDQPQH
>TRBJ2-3|TRBV7-2|.
ASSLGFTDTQY
>TRBJ2-2|TRBV5-1|TRBD2
ASREAIAGGRAKELF
>TRBJ2-1|TRBV6-2/TRBV6-3|.
ASSYRGPSYNEQF
>TRBJ2-7|TRBV29-1|.
SGGTAYEQY
>TRBJ2-6|TRBV6-2/TRBV6-3|.
ASSPSSSGANVLT
>TRBJ1-4|TRBV29-1|.
SVDDRLGEKLF
>TRBJ2-7|TRBV10-3|.
AITLGGSAHEQY
>TRBJ2-1|TRBV4-1|.
ASSHLKTGQF
>TRBJ2-3|TRBV7-3|TRBD1
ASSFGTDKTDTQY
>TRBJ1-2|TRBV7-9|.
ASSPPTGDLANYGYT
>TRBJ2-1|TRBV5-1|TRBD1
ASSVGQLKGEQF
>TRBJ2-1|TRBV28|TRBD2
ASGERGGYNEQF
>TRBJ2-1|TRBV27|.
AAGVANNEQF
>TRBJ2-3|TRBV7-9|.
ASSLVSDTQY
>TRBJ2-1|TRBV5-1|.
ASSQYSGLDNEQF
>TRBJ1-3|TRBV7-9|.
ASSFPSGVTIY
>TRBJ1-5|TRBV14|.
ASSQVVRIDQPQH
>TRBJ1-1|TRBV5-1|.
ASSLALGSNTEAF
>TRBJ2-5|TRBV2|.
ASSGLEETQY